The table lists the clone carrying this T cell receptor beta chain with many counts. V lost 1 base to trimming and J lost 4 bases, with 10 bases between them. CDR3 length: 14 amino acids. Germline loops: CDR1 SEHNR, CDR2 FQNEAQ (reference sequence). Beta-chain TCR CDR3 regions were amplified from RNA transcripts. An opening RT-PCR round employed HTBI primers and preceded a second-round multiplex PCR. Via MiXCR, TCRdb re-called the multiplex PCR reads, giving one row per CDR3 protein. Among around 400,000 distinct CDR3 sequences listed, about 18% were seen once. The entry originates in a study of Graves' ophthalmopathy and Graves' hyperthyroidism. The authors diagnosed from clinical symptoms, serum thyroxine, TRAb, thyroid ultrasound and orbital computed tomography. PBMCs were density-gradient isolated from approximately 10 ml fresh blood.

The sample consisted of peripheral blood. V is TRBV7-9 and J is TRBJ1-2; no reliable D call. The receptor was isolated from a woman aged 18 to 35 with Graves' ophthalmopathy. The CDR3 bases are TGTGCCAGCAGCTTAGGGCAGACGATCTATGGCTACACCTTC. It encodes CASSLGQTIYGYTF.